These 30 T cell receptor beta chains share one sample of origin, sequenced in a study of blood T cell repertoires in COVID-19. The protocol was immunoSEQ multiplex PCR, while the TCRdb copy is restricted to in-frame clones and leaves out a portion. This repertoire shows more than 200,000 clones, approximately 86% found once; its top ten account for about 1.6%. Sequenced input: PBMCs or T cells enriched from blood (not recorded which). The source is a woman between 45 and 60 years old who had recovered from COVID-19.

The chain joins TRBV5-6 to TRBJ1-1, with D maybe TRBD1 (5 bases). The ends were cut back, 4 bases at V and 2 bases at J, with 9 bases in the middle. CDR1 and CDR2 from the germline V gene are SGHDT and YYEEEE. This CDR3 spans 13 amino acids. DNA of the CDR3: TGTGCCAGCAGCAGACAGCCTAACACTGAAGCTTTCTTT. This gives the protein CASSRQPNTEAFF.

This clone has only one observation. The chain employs TRBV3-1 (or the pseudogene TRBV3-2) and TRBJ1-2; D is uncertain. Trimming pared 4 bases from V and 4 bases from J, leaving 13 bases between. The germline V gene encodes CDR1 LGHDT and CDR2 YNNKEL (reference sequence). The CDR3 consists of 14 residues. CDR3 DNA sequence: TGTGCCAGCAGCCTCGAAGCGGCCCCCTATGGCTACACCTTC. Translated: CASSLEAAPYGYTF.

This clone turned up a few times. CDR3 sequence reads: CASSGTRGRAFF. CDR3 bases: TGTGCCAGCAGTGGGACTAGGGGAAGAGCTTTCTTT. This chain joins TRBV25-1 and TRBJ1-1, with a possible D match to TRBD1 (5 bases). The germline V and J ends were trimmed by 4 bases and 10 bases, with 13 bases remaining between them. Germline V gene sequence: CDR1 MGHDK, CDR2 SYGVNS. CDR3 length equals 12 residues.

The rearrangement uses TRBV10-3 and TRBJ2-7; 12 bases agree with TRBD1. This CDR3 comprises 16 residues. V lost 10 bases and J lost 3; bases outside the gene matches: 13. From germline, CDR1 is ENHRY and CDR2 SYGVKD. DNA for the CDR3: TGTGCCACCCTGGGGGACAGGGGGCGGTCAGGCTACGAGCAGTACTTC. As protein: CATLGDRGRSGYEQYF.

The count of this clone is one. The rearrangement joins TRBV2 to TRBJ2-4; 8 bases match TRBD1. The CDR3 covers 16 residues. The trim removed 6 bases at V and 0 bases at J, leaving 7 bases unmatched. From germline, CDR1 is SNHLY and CDR2 FYNNEI. This chain's CDR3 is CASSAQGARAKNIQYF. The CDR3 coding sequence is TGTGCCAGCAGCGCTCAGGGGGCGAGAGCCAAAAACATTCAGTACTTC.

The chain is built from TRBV10-1 and TRBJ2-1; possibly TRBD2 for D (5 bases). The CDR3 totals 16 residues. Looked up from germline, CDR1 is WNHNN and CDR2 is SYGVQD (reference sequence). The V and J ends lost 0 bases and 2 bases respectively, with 11 bases between them. The CDR3 sequence is CASSESRGIPYNEQFF. The CDR3 DNA sequence: TGCGCCAGCAGTGAGTCTCGGGGTATTCCCTACAATGAGCAGTTCTTC.

The V call is TRBV4-3, the J call TRBJ2-1, with 8 bases matching TRBD1. The CDR3 covers 16 residues. The ends lost 0 bases at V and 9 bases at J; junction bases unmatched: 10. In germline, CDR1 is LGHNA, CDR2 YSLEER. CDR3 DNA: TGCGCCAGCAGCCAAGATTCAGGGGGCTACGGCAGTGAGCAGTTCTTC. Translation: CASSQDSGGYGSEQFF.

The V call is TRBV28, the J call TRBJ2-5; 8 bases align to TRBD1. The trim removed 3 bases at V and 1 base at J, leaving 4 bases unmatched. The CDR3 length is 15 residues. Germline assignment: CDR1 MDHEN and CDR2 SYDVKM. CDR3: CASSLGDRSQETQYF. The CDR3 DNA is TGTGCCAGCAGTTTGGGGGACAGGAGCCAAGAGACCCAGTACTTC.

The chain has TRBV7-8 and TRBJ2-1; 8 bases align to TRBD1. Germline values: CDR1 SGHVS, CDR2 FQNEAQ. V gave up 5 bases and J gave up 3 bases; unmatched junction bases: 6. The CDR3 contains 15 residues. The CDR3 is CASSPQGTGYNEQFF. The CDR3 bases are TGTGCCAGCAGCCCCCAAGGGACAGGCTACAATGAGCAGTTCTTC.

The CDR3 coding sequence is TGTGCCAGCAGTTTGGAGACAGTCTATGGCTACACCTTC. It encodes CASSLETVYGYTF. V is TRBV12-3 or TRBV12-4 and J is TRBJ1-2; D perhaps matches TRBD1 (5 bases). Trimming removed 3 bases at V and 4 bases at J, with 9 bases between. The CDR3 is 13 residues long.

The chain employs TRBV2 and TRBJ1-3; no clear D gene. Deletions cut 5 bases from V and 0 bases from J, with 8 bases between. Germline CDR1 and CDR2: SNHLY and FYNNEI. The CDR3 is made up of 14 amino acids. The CDR3 nucleotides read TGTGCCAGCAGTACCCGACTCTCTGGAAACACCATATATTTT. It yields the protein CASSTRLSGNTIYF.

The rearrangement uses TRBV4-1 and TRBJ2-2; the match to TRBD2 covers 10 bases. This CDR3 spans 16 amino acids. The V gene end was trimmed by 3 bases and the J gene end by 4 bases; junction bases not matched to a gene: 5. Germline values: CDR1 MGHRA, CDR2 YSYEKL. The CDR3 protein is CASSQESGRATGELFF. The CDR3 DNA follows: TGCGCCAGCAGCCAGGAAAGCGGGAGGGCCACCGGGGAGCTGTTTTTT.

V usage is TRBV19 and J usage is TRBJ1-5; a weak D match, TRBD1 (6 bases). From germline, CDR1 is LNHDA and CDR2 SQIVND (reference sequence). This CDR3 comprises 18 residues. Trimming shortened V by 6 bases and J by 0 bases, and 21 bases separated the two germline ends. The CDR3: CASRPRGGGQYSNQPQHF. The CDR3 DNA follows: TGTGCCAGTAGACCCCGTGGGGGCGGGCAATATAGCAATCAGCCCCAGCATTTT.

The chain carries TRBV5-1 and TRBJ2-7; D gene unclear. V lost 5 bases and J lost 1, with 13 bases in between. Germline V gene sequence: CDR1 SGHRS, CDR2 YFSETQ. The CDR3 consists of 14 residues. CDR3 protein: CASRPRFDSYEQYF. The CDR3 DNA is TGCGCCAGCAGACCTAGGTTCGATTCCTACGAGCAGTACTTC.

Turning to this clone: A single base separates this from a much larger clone, so it may be a read error. The identical CDR3 is also encoded by other nucleotide sequences in the sample. The V gene is TRBV5-4, the J gene TRBJ1-5; TRBD1 might be the D (6 bases). The CDR3 is 14 amino acids. Germline V lookup: CDR1 SGHNT, CDR2 YYREEE (reference sequence). The V and J ends lost 4 bases and 1 base respectively, with 9 bases between them. The CDR3 here is CASSPGGSNQPQHF. CDR3 coding DNA: TGTGCCAGCAGCCCGGGGGGCAGCAATCAGCCCCAGCATTTT. Complete variable domain (other parts from reference TRBV5-4 and TRBJ1-5): ETGVTQSPTHLIKTRGQQVTLRCSSQSGHNTVSWYQQALGQGPQFIFQYYREEENGRGNFPPRFSGLQFPNYSSELNVNALELDDSALYLCASSPGGSNQPQHFGDGTRLSIL.

The chain links TRBV7-9 to TRBJ1-3; D gene unclear. CDR3 length: 14 residues. V lost 1 base to trimming and J lost 4 bases, with 8 bases between them. Looked up from germline, CDR1 is SEHNR and CDR2 is FQNEAQ (reference sequence). CDR3 loop: CASSLVGGGNTIYF. CDR3 DNA sequence: TGTGCCAGCAGCTTAGTCGGAGGGGGAAACACCATATATTTT.

This clone was seen once. Possible read error: a much larger clone is one base away. The same CDR3 can be traced to other DNA sequences in this sample. The chain links TRBV10-3 to TRBJ1-1, with D possibly matching TRBD1 (6 bases). Trimming removed 9 bases from V and 5 bases from J, with 13 bases in between. Germline V lookup: CDR1 ENHRY, CDR2 SYGVKD. The CDR3 spans 12 residues. This CDR3 reads CAIGEGGTEAFF. The CDR3 bases are TGTGCCATAGGGGAGGGGGGTACTGAAGCTTTCTTT.

The gene calls are TRBV4-2 and TRBJ2-2, with TRBD1 matching over 7 bases. This CDR3 spans 14 amino acids. Germline-derived CDR1 and CDR2 are LGHNA and YNFKEQ. The V and J ends lost 3 bases and 5 bases, in that order; junction bases with no gene match: 3. In nucleotides, the CDR3 is TGTGCCAGCAGCCAGGGACAGCAGACCGGGGAGCTGTTTTTT. It translates to CASSQGQQTGELFF.

This chain links TRBV27 with TRBJ1-4, with 9 bases fitting TRBD1. V lost 4 bases, J lost 10 bases, and 13 bases stayed unmatched. The V gene's germline CDR1 is MNHEY and CDR2 SMNVEV (reference sequence). The CDR3 has 16 residues. CDR3 protein: CASSSPSRDREAKLFF. DNA of the CDR3: TGTGCCAGCAGTTCACCTTCCCGGGACAGGGAGGCAAAACTGTTTTTT. The full variable domain, with the rest looked up from reference TRBV27 and TRBJ1-4, is EAQVTQNPRYLITVTGKKLTVTCSQNMNHEYMSWYRQDPGLGLRQIYYSMNVEVTDKGDVPEGYKVSRKEKRNFPLILESPSPNQTSLYFCASSSPSRDREAKLFFGSGTQLSVL.

In this sample, this clone turned up once. The chain couples TRBV6-1 to TRBJ1-1; no firm D call. V lost 1 base, J lost 7 bases, and 7 bases lay in between. Germline V gene data show CDR1 as MNHNS and CDR2 as SASEGT. This CDR3 comprises 12 residues. CDR3 sequence reads: CASSEGPGEAFF. CDR3 nucleotide sequence: TGTGCCAGCAGTGAAGGTCCCGGTGAAGCTTTCTTT.

This chain uses TRBV28 with TRBJ2-1; TRBD2 is a possible D gene (6 bases). CDR1 MDHEN and CDR2 SYDVKM come from the germline V gene. Between the trimmed V and J ends, which lost 8 bases and 5 bases, there was a span of 19 bases. This CDR3 has 15 amino acids. CDR3 protein: CASRSFFGGHNEQFF. In DNA, the CDR3 is TGTGCCAGCCGCTCTTTTTTCGGAGGGCACAATGAGCAGTTCTTC.

This clone was observed once. The chain couples TRBV6-2 or TRBV6-3 to TRBJ2-7; TRBD2 matches at 11 bases. V gave up 4 bases and J gave up 4 bases; unmatched junction bases: 3. The CDR3 consists of 14 residues. The germline V gene encodes CDR1 MNHEY and CDR2 SVGEGT. CDR3 DNA sequence: TGTGCCAGCAGTTCTAGCGGGAGGCGGTACGAGCAGTACTTC. Encoded protein: CASSSSGRRYEQYF.

The rearrangement uses TRBV7-9 and TRBJ1-5; D not certain. The CDR3 covers 12 residues. V dropped 5 bases and J dropped 5 bases, with 7 bases sitting between them. CDR1 is SEHNR, CDR2 FQNEAQ, per germline (reference sequence). DNA of the CDR3: TGTGCCAGCAGCCTGGACTATCAGCCCCAGCATTTT. Residues: CASSLDYQPQHF.

This chain uses TRBV7-9 with TRBJ2-7; D possibly corresponds to TRBD1 (6 bases). V gave up 6 bases and J gave up 5 bases, with 14 bases separating them. This CDR3 has 13 residues. Germline loops: CDR1 SEHNR, CDR2 FQNEAQ (reference sequence). CDR3 DNA sequence: TGTGCCAGCAGGCGATTACAGGGTCACGAGCAGTACTTC. Protein product: CASRRLQGHEQYF.

This rearrangement joins TRBV4-3 to TRBJ1-2, with 8 bases that match TRBD1. The CDR3 has 16 amino acids. V lost 0 bases, J lost 4 bases, and 7 bases stayed unmatched. The V gene's germline CDR1 is LGHNA and CDR2 YSLEER. CDR3 loop: CASSQDRSQGAYGYTF. For the CDR3, the DNA is TGCGCCAGCAGCCAAGATCGGTCCCAGGGGGCCTATGGCTACACCTTC.

The chain employs TRBV4-2 and TRBJ2-7; D may be TRBD2 (5 bases). Germline-derived CDR1 and CDR2 are LGHNA and YNFKEQ. The V and J ends lost 0 bases and 3 bases respectively, with 15 bases between them. The CDR3 contains 16 residues. CDR3 nucleotides: TGTGCCAGCAGCCAAGAGAGCGGCAGATTGCTCTACGAGCAGTACTTC. It specifies CASSQESGRLLYEQYF.

V usage is TRBV11-2 and J usage is TRBJ2-2; 9 positions agree with TRBD1. The CDR3 is 15 amino acids. In germline, CDR1 is SGHAT, CDR2 FQNNGV. V lost 5 bases, J lost 7 bases, and 8 bases stayed unmatched. In DNA, the CDR3 is TGTGCCAGCAGCCAAACAGGACAGGGGAACGGGGAGCTGTTTTTT. Its protein product is CASSQTGQGNGELFF.

The chain links TRBV5-1 to TRBJ2-7; TRBD2 matches 8 bases. Germline V gives CDR1 SGHRS, CDR2 YFSETQ. V gave up 3 bases and J gave up 0 bases; unmatched junction bases: 5. This CDR3 is built from 15 residues. The CDR3 is CASSSGLAPSYEQYF. DNA of the CDR3: TGCGCCAGCAGCTCCGGACTAGCACCCTCCTACGAGCAGTACTTC.

The gene calls are TRBV9 and TRBJ2-3; TRBD1 agrees at 7 bases. The CDR3 loop spans 15 amino acids. J gave up 1 base and V 4 bases, and 6 bases lay outside the gene matches. In germline, CDR1 is SGDLS, CDR2 YYNGEE. The CDR3 nucleotides read TGTGCCAGCAGCCCCAGGGACAGACGCACAGATACGCAGTATTTT. It specifies CASSPRDRRTDTQYF.

J is TRBJ2-2 and V is TRBV27; D gene unclear. Trimming shortened V by 2 bases and J by 8 bases, and 3 bases separated the two germline ends. Per germline, CDR1 MNHEY and CDR2 SMNVEV (reference sequence). CDR3 length: 11 residues. The CDR3 DNA sequence: TGTGCCAGCAGTTTACGGGGGGAGCTGTTTTTT. As protein: CASSLRGELFF.